The 24 T cell receptor beta chains given below trace back to one sample, sequenced in a study of blood T cells in healthy people across ages. Sample-barcoded 5' priming and a J-beta primer mix drove a second PCR of about 7 to 11 cycles. TCRdb passed the 5' RACE reads through MiXCR, listing each CDR3 protein once. The data show 1.5 million to 2 million distinct CDR3 sequences, under 30% seen once. Sequenced: blood. The receptors were gathered from a woman under 40 in good health.

In its sample, this clonotype was seen once. The missing conserved phenylalanine or tryptophan at the end of this CDR3 makes a read error likely. The rearrangement links TRBV7-2 to TRBJ1-5; TRBD1 is a possible D gene (6 bases). The CDR3 length is 16 residues. Germline V CDR1 and CDR2: SGHTA, FQGNSA. Trimming cost V 5 bases and J 4 bases, with 18 bases left between them. The CDR3 reads CASSQSQGKGNQPQHC. The CDR3 DNA is TGTGCCAGCAGCCAATCTCAGGGGAAGGGGAATCAGCCCCAGCATTGT.

This sequence joins TRBV28 and TRBJ1-2; D call uncertain. Trimming removed 3 bases from V and 9 bases from J, with 8 bases in between. The germline CDR1 and CDR2 sequences are MDHEN and SYDVKM. The length of the CDR3 is 11 residues. This CDR3 is CASSLRVSYTF. The CDR3 DNA is TGTGCCAGCAGTTTGAGGGTCAGCTACACCTTC.

In this sample, this clonotype turned up many times. The chain employs TRBV12-3 or TRBV12-4 and TRBJ2-3; no reliable D call. The length of the CDR3 is 14 residues. Trimming removed 3 bases at V and 2 bases at J, with 9 bases between. The CDR3 DNA is TGTGCCAGCAGTTTCGGGCGGTTCACAGATACGCAGTATTTT. Protein product: CASSFGRFTDTQYF.

V is TRBV29-1 and J is TRBJ2-1, with 14 bases identical to TRBD2. Germline V gene lookup returns CDR1 SQVTM and CDR2 ANQGSEA. The CDR3 covers 14 residues. The V gene end was trimmed by 7 bases and the J gene end by 8 bases; junction bases not matched to a gene: 7. CDR3 nucleotides: TGCAGCGCCCTTCCGGGACTAGCGGGAGATGAGCAGTTCTTC. Translation gives CSALPGLAGDEQFF.

In its sample, this clonotype was seen a few times. The V and J genes are TRBV9 and TRBJ1-6, with D unresolved. Germline loops: CDR1 SGDLS, CDR2 YYNGEE. With 3 bases removed from V and 8 bases from J, the gap between germline ends came to 9 bases. This CDR3 spans 13 amino acids. CDR3 sequence: CASSDDWDSPLHF. In DNA form, the CDR3 reads TGTGCCAGCAGCGACGACTGGGATTCACCCCTCCACTTT.

The chain links TRBV4-2 to TRBJ2-2; TRBD1 agrees at 7 bases. V dropped 0 bases and J dropped 6; count of bases not matched to a gene: 4. Germline V CDR1 and CDR2: LGHNA, YNFKEQ. The CDR3 runs to 15 residues. The CDR3 reads CASSQDPGGAGELFF. Written as DNA, the CDR3 is TGTGCCAGCAGCCAAGATCCAGGGGGTGCCGGGGAGCTGTTTTTT.

This clonotype was detected a few times. The V and J genes are TRBV20-1 and TRBJ1-1; D is uncertain. Germline V gene lookup returns CDR1 DFQATT and CDR2 SNEGSKA (reference sequence). There are 16 residues in the CDR3. V was shortened by 3 bases and J by 0 bases, with 17 bases between the two germline ends. The CDR3: CSARSASRAMNTEAFF. The CDR3 region has the DNA TGCAGTGCTAGGTCGGCCAGCCGTGCTATGAACACTGAAGCTTTCTTT.

This clonotype was recorded at least ten times. Here the CDR3 reads CSVSDQEVPYEQYF. In DNA form, the CDR3 reads TGCAGCGTTTCAGACCAAGAGGTACCCTACGAGCAGTACTTC. This rearrangement joins TRBV29-1 to TRBJ2-7; no firm D call. Trimming shortened V by 5 bases and J by 2 bases, and 16 bases separated the two germline ends. The CDR3 extends over 14 amino acids. Germline CDR1 and CDR2: SQVTM and ANQGSEA.

This clonotype was seen a handful of times. CDR3 DNA sequence: TGTGCCAGCAGTTTCGCCCGGGCGGACGAGCAGTACTTC. Its translation is CASSFARADEQYF. The chain couples TRBV12-3 or TRBV12-4 to TRBJ2-7, with no clear D. Trimming stripped 3 bases from V and 5 bases from J, with 11 bases between. The CDR3 has 13 amino acids.

CDR3 DNA: TGTGCCAGCAGGACAGGGTCCGCGCGCACAGATACGCAGTATTTT. Its translation: CASRTGSARTDTQYF. V is TRBV7-9 and J is TRBJ2-3; 7 nucleotides agree with TRBD1. This CDR3 has 15 residues. Germline V gene sequence: CDR1 SEHNR, CDR2 FQNEAQ (reference sequence). The ends lost 6 bases at V and 1 base at J; junction bases unmatched: 7.

This clonotype was recorded many times. This chain joins TRBV6-5 and TRBJ2-5, with D perhaps matching TRBD1 (6 bases). V lost 2 bases to trimming and J lost 5 bases, with 12 bases between them. Germline V CDR1 and CDR2: MNHEY, SVGAGI. This CDR3 is built from 14 residues. The DNA of the CDR3 is TGTGCCAGCAGTTACGCAGGGGTCGGGGAGACCCAGTACTTC. Translated: CASSYAGVGETQYF.

This sequence joins TRBV30 and TRBJ2-1; D may be TRBD1 or TRBD2 (5 bases each). This CDR3 contains 16 residues. Germline-derived CDR1 and CDR2 are GTSNPN and SVGIG (reference sequence). The ends were cut back, 1 base at V and 2 bases at J, with 15 bases in the middle. The CDR3 region is CAWSDRDPWTYNEQFF. The CDR3 bases are TGTGCCTGGAGTGACCGGGACCCGTGGACCTACAATGAGCAGTTCTTC.

The gene calls are TRBV4-3 and TRBJ2-3; D is possibly TRBD1 (6 bases). Germline CDR1 is LGHNA and CDR2 is YSLEER. The CDR3 spans 17 residues. Trimming removed 5 bases from V and 2 bases from J, with 20 bases in between. The CDR3 reads CASSTGIGGRVTDTQYF. The CDR3 nucleotides are TGCGCCAGCAGCACAGGAATAGGGGGTCGCGTCACAGATACGCAGTATTTT.

This clonotype was seen more than once but under ten times. The chain couples TRBV28 to TRBJ2-3, with D possibly called TRBD1 or TRBD2 (6 bases each). This CDR3 contains 15 residues. CDR1 is MDHEN and CDR2 is SYDVKM in the germline V gene. Trimming removed 3 bases at V and 0 bases at J, with 10 bases between. The CDR3, as DNA: TGTGCCAGCAGTTTGACGGGGGCCAGCACAGATACGCAGTATTTT. It yields the protein CASSLTGASTDTQYF.

On this clonotype itself: It differs at one base from a far larger clone, so likely a read error. This chain connects TRBV12-3 or TRBV12-4 to TRBJ2-7; D may be TRBD1 or TRBD2 (5 bases each). The CDR3 consists of 14 residues. The DNA for the CDR3 is TGTGCCGGCAGTCCGGGTGGGGGTTCCTACGAGCAGTACTTC. Translation: CAGSPGGGSYEQYF.

J is TRBJ2-3 and V is TRBV5-1; D is possibly TRBD1 (5 bases). Germline CDR1 reads SGHRS; CDR2 reads YFSETQ. The CDR3 consists of 15 residues. Between the trimmed V and J ends, which lost 4 bases and 2 bases, there was a span of 14 bases. CDR3 in amino acids: CASSPARGYTDTQYF. The CDR3 bases are TGCGCCAGCAGCCCCGCTAGGGGTTACACAGATACGCAGTATTTT.

This clonotype has more than one count but fewer than ten. The chain couples TRBV18 to TRBJ2-3; D unresolved. Germline lookup yields CDR1 KGHSH and CDR2 LQKENI. V lost 3 bases to trimming and J lost 2 bases, with 6 bases between them. This CDR3 contains 13 residues. CDR3 amino acids: CASSPNYTDTQYF. The CDR3 nucleotides read TGTGCCAGCTCACCGAATTACACAGATACGCAGTATTTT.

The V and J genes are TRBV2 and TRBJ2-3, with D possibly being TRBD2 (5 bases). This CDR3 has 15 residues. Germline V lookup: CDR1 SNHLY, CDR2 FYNNEI. The V end lost 6 bases, the J end lost 5 bases, and 18 bases lay between the germline ends. CDR3 sequence (DNA): TGTGCCAGCAGCGTCGGACTCCCTCGGGGAGATACGCAGTATTTT. Amino acids: CASSVGLPRGDTQYF.

This chain uses TRBV19 with TRBJ2-2; 9 bases line up with TRBD2. Germline CDR1 is LNHDA and CDR2 is SQIVND (reference sequence). This CDR3 is built from 16 residues. Trimming removed 4 bases from V and 4 bases from J; junction bases left unmatched: 7. The CDR3 loop is CASSSQREVLTGELFF. In nucleotides, the CDR3 is TGTGCCAGTAGTAGCCAGCGGGAGGTCCTCACCGGGGAGCTGTTTTTT.

This clonotype was seen more than once but under ten times. The chain uses TRBV19 and TRBJ2-1; tentative D call: TRBD2 (5 bases). Trimming left V 6 bases short and J 2 bases short, with 17 bases between. CDR1 LNHDA and CDR2 SQIVND come from the germline V gene (reference sequence). The CDR3 has 16 residues. Here the CDR3 DNA reads TGTGCCAGTAGGCGCGGTAGCGACCCCACCTACAATGAGCAGTTCTTC. Its protein product is CASRRGSDPTYNEQFF.

For this clonotype: Sequence at one end of the junction differs from germline and may be a read error. The V call is TRBV14, the J call TRBJ1-2; 7 nucleotides agree with TRBD1. This CDR3 is 14 amino acids long. Germline V lookup: CDR1 SGHDN, CDR2 FVKESK. CDR3 DNA: TGTGTCAGCAGCCCGCACAGGGGCTATCAAGGCTACACCTTC. It specifies CVSSPHRGYQGYTF.

This clonotype was seen a single time. The chain carries TRBV23-1 and TRBJ2-5; either TRBD1 or TRBD2 may fit D (6 bases each). TRBV23-1 is reported as an ORF; its role is uncertain. The CDR3 contains 17 residues. With 3 bases removed from V and 5 bases from J, the gap between germline ends came to 22 bases. The CDR3 reads CASSHTYGVGGEETQYF. The CDR3 region has the DNA TGCGCCAGCAGTCACACGTACGGGGTCGGGGGCGAGGAGACCCAGTACTTC.

This chain joins TRBV6-6 and TRBJ2-5; D possibly matches TRBD1 or TRBD2 (5 bases each). In germline, CDR1 is MNHNY, CDR2 SVGAGI (reference sequence). The ends were cut back, 5 bases at V and 11 bases at J, with 18 bases in the middle. The CDR3 runs 13 residues. DNA for the CDR3: TGTGCCAGCAGTAGGGACCTCTCCTACGGGCAGTACTTC. Its protein is CASSRDLSYGQYF.

Remarks on this clonotype: A read error is possible here, since a much larger clone lies one base away. The chain uses TRBV29-1 and TRBJ2-5, with a tentative D call TRBD2 (5 bases). V lost 7 bases and J lost 11, with 20 bases in between. Germline V lookup: CDR1 SQVTM, CDR2 ANQGSEA. The CDR3 is 12 residues long. CDR3 in amino acids: CSDSDSSNEQYF. The CDR3 nucleotides are TGCAGCGACTCGGACTCATCAAATGAGCAGTACTTC.